These 12 T cell receptor beta chains came from one sample sequenced in a study of T cell repertoires in aging, cancer and after chemotherapy. TCR beta rearrangements were amplified from peripheral blood genomic DNA. A mixed TRB-A/B primer pool amplified rearranged TRB by multiplex touch-down PCR. In TCRdb, the multiplex PCR reads were re-called with MiXCR into one record per CDR3 protein. This sample has 9,100 or so distinct CDR3 sequences, with about 25% found just once. Specimen: blood. The receptors originated from a human donor with a blood cancer.

Sample share makes this clonotype medium-sized. The rearrangement joins TRBV24-1 to TRBJ2-2; D possibly corresponds to TRBD1 (6 bases). The germline V gene encodes CDR1 KGHDR and CDR2 SFDVKD. The V end was cut by 7 bases, the J end by 3 bases, with 11 bases between. The CDR3 length is 14 residues. The CDR3 here is CATSRTEDTGELFF. Written as DNA, the CDR3 is TGTGCCACCAGCCGGACAGAAGACACCGGGGAGCTGTTTTTT.

In its sample, this clonotype ranks as medium-sized. V is TRBV6-1 and J is TRBJ1-5; 7 bases align to TRBD1. In germline, CDR1 is MNHNS, CDR2 SASEGT. CDR3 length: 15 residues. J gave up 0 bases and V 6 bases, and 5 bases lay outside the gene matches. CDR3 in amino acids: CASRGDRDSNQPQHF. The CDR3 DNA is TGTGCCAGCAGGGGCGACAGGGATAGCAATCAGCCCCAGCATTTT.

In this sample, this clonotype turned up a few times. This chain connects TRBV5-4 to TRBJ2-7, with 7 bases aligning to TRBD1. The CDR3 length is 15 residues. Trimming removed 0 bases from V and 0 bases from J; junction bases left unmatched: 3. Germline lookup yields CDR1 SGHNT and CDR2 YYREEE (reference sequence). The CDR3, as DNA: TGTGCCAGCAGCTTGGGCAGGGACAGCTCCTACGAGCAGTACTTC. This sequence encodes CASSLGRDSSYEQYF.

This chain uses TRBV7-2 with TRBJ1-1; D uncertain. Trimming removed 5 bases at V and 7 bases at J, with 8 bases between. Germline-derived CDR1 and CDR2 are SGHTA and FQGNSA. This CDR3 is built from 11 residues. The CDR3 DNA follows: TGTGCCAGCAGCACCCGGCGTGAAGCTTTCTTT. Protein sequence: CASSTRREAFF.

By frequency in the sample, this clonotype is medium-sized (0.01 to 0.1%). The gene calls are TRBV30 and TRBJ2-1; D might be TRBD1 (5 bases). Germline V CDR1 and CDR2: GTSNPN, SVGIG (reference sequence). The CDR3 consists of 12 residues. V lost 3 bases and J 3 bases, leaving 6 bases between the germline ends. The CDR3 coding sequence is TGTGCCTGGAGGCAGGGCTACAATGAGCAGTTCTTC. This codes for CAWRQGYNEQFF.

The chain is built from TRBV7-9 and TRBJ2-7, with D possibly being TRBD2 (5 bases). CDR3 length equals 14 residues. V lost 3 bases and J lost 4, with 13 bases in between. Germline V CDR1 and CDR2: SEHNR, FQNEAQ (reference sequence). This CDR3 is CASSLDLGRYEQYF. The CDR3 region has the DNA TGTGCCAGCAGCTTGGACTTGGGAAGGTACGAGCAGTACTTC.

In regard to this clonotype: A much larger clone is a single base away; this may be a read error. The genes are TRBV6-2 or TRBV6-3 and TRBJ2-4, with D hard to call. Per the germline V gene, CDR1 is MNHEY and CDR2 is SVGEGT. CDR3 length equals 14 residues. V shed 2 bases and J shed 13 bases, with 18 bases lying between them. The DNA for the CDR3 is TGTGCCAGCAGTTACCCCGGATCCGTCAATGAGCAGTACTTC. Translation: CASSYPGSVNEQYF.

As DNA, the CDR3 is TGTGCCAGCAGTGGAATGGGGATGGATCAGCCCCAGCATTTT. Its protein is CASSGMGMDQPQHF. This chain joins TRBV2 and TRBJ1-5; D not certain. V was clipped by 4 bases and J by 5 bases, with 12 bases between them. CDR1 is SNHLY and CDR2 is FYNNEI in the germline V gene. This CDR3 contains 14 residues.

This chain links TRBV5-1 with TRBJ1-4; D may be TRBD1 (6 bases). Trimming left V 6 bases short and J 3 bases short, with 18 bases between. The CDR3 has 16 residues. Per the germline V gene, CDR1 is SGHRS and CDR2 is YFSETQ. In DNA form, the CDR3 reads TGCGCCAGCACCCGGAGGGGGATAGTTCCTAATGAAAAACTGTTTTTT. It yields the protein CASTRRGIVPNEKLFF. Complete variable domain (other parts from reference TRBV5-1 and TRBJ1-4): KAGVTQTPRYLIKTRGQQVTLSCSPISGHRSVSWYQQTPGQGLQFLFEYFSETQRNKGNFPGRFSGRQFSNSRSEMNVSTLELGDSALYLCASTRRGIVPNEKLFFGSGTQLSVL.

This clonotype was seen a few times. The J gene is TRBJ1-2, the V gene TRBV18; no firm D call. Trimming took 3 bases from V and 7 from J, leaving 15 bases between them. Germline lookup yields CDR1 KGHSH and CDR2 LQKENI. This CDR3 region has 14 residues. The CDR3 protein is CASSPDADSRGYTF. CDR3 nucleotides: TGTGCCAGCTCACCGGACGCCGATTCTCGTGGCTACACCTTC.

This clonotype showed up just once. The rearrangement joins TRBV7-2 to TRBJ2-3; D call uncertain. This CDR3 is built from 14 residues. Germline V gene data show CDR1 as SGHTA and CDR2 as FQGNSA. The V and J ends lost 1 base and 0 bases respectively, with 5 bases between them. In DNA, the CDR3 is TGTGCCAGCAGCTTAGGGGTTAGCACAGATACGCAGTATTTT. It encodes CASSLGVSTDTQYF.

This clonotype was observed a few times. The chain links TRBV29-1 to TRBJ2-3, with 13 bases matching TRBD2. The CDR3 loop spans 17 amino acids. V was pared by 6 bases and J by 0 bases, with 9 bases of the junction left unmatched. CDR1 and CDR2 (germline): SQVTM, ANQGSEA. CDR3 protein: CSVQTSGGEPSTDTQYF. CDR3 DNA: TGCAGCGTCCAAACTAGCGGGGGGGAGCCTAGCACAGATACGCAGTATTTT.